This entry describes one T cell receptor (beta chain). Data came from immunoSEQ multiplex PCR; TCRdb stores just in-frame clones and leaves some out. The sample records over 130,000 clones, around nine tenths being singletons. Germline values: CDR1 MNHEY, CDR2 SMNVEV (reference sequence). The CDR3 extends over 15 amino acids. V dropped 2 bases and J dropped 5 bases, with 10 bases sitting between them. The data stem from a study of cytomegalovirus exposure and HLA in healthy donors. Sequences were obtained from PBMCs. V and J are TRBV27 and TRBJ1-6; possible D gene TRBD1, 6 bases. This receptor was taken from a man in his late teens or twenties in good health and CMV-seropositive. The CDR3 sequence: CASSLIQGNNSPLHF. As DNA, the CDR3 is TGTGCCAGCAGTTTAATACAGGGTAATAATTCACCCCTCCACTTT.